These 8 T cell receptor beta chains originate from one sample sequenced in a study of beta chain features in type 1 diabetes. Findings and limits, study-wide: TCRB CDR3 length was moderately but significantly reduced in all four CD4+ subsets of Type 1 diabetes patients.

These receptors have no known antigen. The authors reverse transcribed all of the isolated RNA, so sequencing captured expressed TCRB transcripts. The data were produced by immunoSEQ multiplex PCR, yet TCRdb's version contains in-frame clones alone and is incomplete. The sample holds roughly 330,000 clones, less than 15% seen once. Material for sequencing was naive CD4+ T cells from blood. The receptors here all came from a woman aged 18-29 years with type 1 diabetes.

This clone was detected a few times. The genes are TRBV6-5 and TRBJ2-7; D gene unclear. The CDR3 contains 11 residues. Trimming cost V 3 bases and J 6 bases, with 6 bases left between them. Germline V gene sequence: CDR1 MNHEY, CDR2 SVGAGI. The CDR3 DNA follows: TGTGCCAGCAGTTATCGGTCCGAGCAGTACTTC. Translated, it gives CASSYRSEQYF.

V usage is TRBV11-2 and J usage is TRBJ1-2, with 11 bases lining up with TRBD1. The CDR3 length is 15 residues. Trimming at V came to 4 bases and at J to 4 bases, leaving 5 bases not matched to a gene. The germline V gene encodes CDR1 SGHAT and CDR2 FQNNGV. The CDR3 bases are TGTGCCAGCAGCTCGGACAGGGGGCATGCCTATGGCTACACCTTC. The encoded protein is CASSSDRGHAYGYTF.

The genes are TRBV6-6 and TRBJ2-1; D possibly corresponds to TRBD2 (5 bases). Trimming removed 2 bases at V and 6 bases at J, with 17 bases between. This CDR3 region has 16 residues. Germline V lookup: CDR1 MNHNY, CDR2 SVGAGI (reference sequence). The CDR3 DNA is TGTGCCAGCAGTTACCCCCCCGGGCCCCGGGGCAATGAGCAGTTCTTC. Protein product: CASSYPPGPRGNEQFF.

V and J are TRBV7-2 and TRBJ1-4; TRBD1 is a possible D gene (6 bases). The CDR3 runs to 15 residues. CDR1 is SGHTA and CDR2 is FQGNSA in the germline V gene. V lost 5 bases to trimming and J lost 10 bases, with 20 bases between them. In nucleotides, the CDR3 is TGTGCCAGCAGCCCAACCTCAGGGGTGACGGGAAAACTGTTTTTT. Encoded protein: CASSPTSGVTGKLFF.

The J gene is TRBJ2-2, the V gene TRBV19; 8 nucleotides match TRBD2. V lost 7 bases to trimming and J lost 2 bases; unmatched junction nucleotides: 6. The CDR3 consists of 15 residues. Germline V gene lookup returns CDR1 LNHDA and CDR2 SQIVND (reference sequence). The CDR3 spells CASTVAGRNTGELFF. CDR3 bases: TGTGCCAGTACGGTAGCGGGGAGAAACACCGGGGAGCTGTTTTTT.

The gene calls are TRBV2 and TRBJ1-4; D remains ambiguous. V lost 4 bases and J 5 bases, leaving 11 bases between the germline ends. There are 14 residues in the CDR3. Germline lookup yields CDR1 SNHLY and CDR2 FYNNEI. CDR3 coding DNA: TGTGCCAGCAGTGTAGCAGAGGAAAATGAAAAACTGTTTTTT. As protein: CASSVAEENEKLFF.

The rearrangement uses TRBV7-8 and TRBJ1-1, with 7 bases that match TRBD1. CDR3 size: 16 residues. Germline CDR1 SGHVS, CDR2 FQNEAQ. V was pared by 2 bases and J by 0 bases, with 6 bases of the junction left unmatched. The chain's CDR3 is CASSLTQTGLNTEAFF. The CDR3 coding sequence is TGTGCCAGCAGCTTAACCCAGACAGGGTTGAACACTGAAGCTTTCTTT.

The table lists this clone with a few counts. V is TRBV19 and J is TRBJ2-1; 7 bases agree with TRBD1. The CDR3 is 14 amino acids. V trimming: 7 bases; J trimming: 4 bases; junction bases outside the gene matches: 7. CDR1 is LNHDA, CDR2 SQIVND, per germline (reference sequence). In DNA form, the CDR3 reads TGTGCCAGTAAGTCGGGACAGTCATACAATGAGCAGTTCTTC. Translation gives CASKSGQSYNEQFF.